The T cell receptor (beta chain) described here comes from a study of T cells in localized non-small cell lung cancer. Germline lookup yields CDR1 SGHAT and CDR2 FQNNGV. V was shortened by 7 bases and J by 8 bases, with 17 bases between the two germline ends. This CDR3 contains 13 residues. Study-wide results and limits: In the blood, greater T cell density corresponded to longer overall survival. Tumor samples were not multi-region, leaving intratumor heterogeneity unexcluded. Of the top 100 tumor clones, median about 53 were in adjacent lung, about 26 among its top 100. The study found T cell clonality highest in uninvolved adjacent lung, above tumor.

The data were produced by immunoSEQ multiplex PCR, yet TCRdb's version contains in-frame clones alone and is incomplete. The sample includes tens of thousands of clones, 81% seen only once; the top ten take around 4.6%. Regarding this clone: Its target is not known.

The chain has TRBV11-2 and TRBJ1-1; a weak D match, TRBD1 (5 bases). This clonotype was sampled from a man aged 40 to 70 with stage II lung adenocarcinoma. Material: PBMCs, obtained before any cancer treatment. The DNA for the CDR3 is TGTGCCAGCACCGCCGCAGGGACCCTCGAAGCTTTCTTT. It codes for CASTAAGTLEAFF.